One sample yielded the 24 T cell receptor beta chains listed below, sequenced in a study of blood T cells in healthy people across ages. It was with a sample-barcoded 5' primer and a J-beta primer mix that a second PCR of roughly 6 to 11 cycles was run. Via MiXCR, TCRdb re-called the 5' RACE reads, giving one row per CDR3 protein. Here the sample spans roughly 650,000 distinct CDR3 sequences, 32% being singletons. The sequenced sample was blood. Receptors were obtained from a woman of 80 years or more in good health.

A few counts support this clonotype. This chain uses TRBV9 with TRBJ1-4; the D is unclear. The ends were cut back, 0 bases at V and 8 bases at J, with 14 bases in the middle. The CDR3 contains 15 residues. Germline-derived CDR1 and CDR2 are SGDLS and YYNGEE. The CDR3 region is CASSVADGRVEKLFF. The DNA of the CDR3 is TGTGCCAGCAGCGTAGCGGATGGAAGGGTAGAAAAACTGTTTTTT.

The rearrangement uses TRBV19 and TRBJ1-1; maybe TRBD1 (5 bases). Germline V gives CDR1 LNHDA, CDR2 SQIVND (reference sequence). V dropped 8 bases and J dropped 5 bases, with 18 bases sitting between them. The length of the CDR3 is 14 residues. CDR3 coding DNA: TGTGCCAGTCGGGGTCGGGGGGAGAAGACTGAAGCTTTCTTT. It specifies CASRGRGEKTEAFF. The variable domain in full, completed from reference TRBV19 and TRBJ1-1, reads DGGITQSPKYLFRKEGQNVTLSCEQNLNHDAMYWYRQDPGQGLRLIYYSQIVNDFQKGDIAEGYSVSREKKESFPLTVTSAQKNPTAFYLCASRGRGEKTEAFFGQGTRLTVV.

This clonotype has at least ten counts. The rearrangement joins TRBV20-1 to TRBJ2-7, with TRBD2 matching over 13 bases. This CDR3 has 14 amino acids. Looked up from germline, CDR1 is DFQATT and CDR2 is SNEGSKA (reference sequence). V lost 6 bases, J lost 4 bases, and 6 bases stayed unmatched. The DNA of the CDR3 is TGCAGTGCCACTAGCGGGGGGGCTTATTACGAGCAGTACTTC. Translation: CSATSGGAYYEQYF.

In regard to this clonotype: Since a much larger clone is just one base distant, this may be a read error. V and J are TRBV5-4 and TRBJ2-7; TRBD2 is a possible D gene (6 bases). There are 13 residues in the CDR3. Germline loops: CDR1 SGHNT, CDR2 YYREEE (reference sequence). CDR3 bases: TGTACCAGCAGCGACGGGACTTTTTACGAGCAGTACTTC. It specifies CTSSDGTFYEQYF.

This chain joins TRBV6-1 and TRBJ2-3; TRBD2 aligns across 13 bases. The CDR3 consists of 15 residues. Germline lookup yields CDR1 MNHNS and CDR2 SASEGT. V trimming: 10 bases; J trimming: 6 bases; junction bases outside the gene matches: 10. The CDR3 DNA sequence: TGTGCCACTACCAAACTAGCGGGGGGGCTGGATACGCAGTATTTT. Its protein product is CATTKLAGGLDTQYF.

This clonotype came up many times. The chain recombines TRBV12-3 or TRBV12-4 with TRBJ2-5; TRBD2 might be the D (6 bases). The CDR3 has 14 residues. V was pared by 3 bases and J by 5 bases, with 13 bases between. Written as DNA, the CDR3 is TGTGCCAGCAGTTTCTCGGCTAGCGTTGAGACCCAGTACTTC. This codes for CASSFSASVETQYF.

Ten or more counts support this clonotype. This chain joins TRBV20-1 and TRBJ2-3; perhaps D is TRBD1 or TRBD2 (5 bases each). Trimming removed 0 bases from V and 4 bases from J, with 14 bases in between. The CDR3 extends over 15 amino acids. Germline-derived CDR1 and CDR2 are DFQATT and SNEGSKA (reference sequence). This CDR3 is CSARDGGSAADTQYF. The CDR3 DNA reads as TGCAGTGCTAGAGATGGGGGAAGCGCTGCAGATACGCAGTATTTT.

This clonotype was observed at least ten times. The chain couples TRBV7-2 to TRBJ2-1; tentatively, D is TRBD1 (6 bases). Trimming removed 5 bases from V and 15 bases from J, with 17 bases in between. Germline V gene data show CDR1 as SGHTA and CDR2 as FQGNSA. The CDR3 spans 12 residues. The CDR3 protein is CASSPVVGQRFF. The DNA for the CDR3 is TGTGCCAGCAGCCCAGTTGTAGGACAGCGGTTCTTC.

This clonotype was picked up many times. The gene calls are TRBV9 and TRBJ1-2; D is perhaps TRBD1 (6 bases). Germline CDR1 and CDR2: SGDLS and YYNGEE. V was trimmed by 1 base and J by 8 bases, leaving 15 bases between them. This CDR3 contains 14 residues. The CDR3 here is CASSVLGGRSGYTF. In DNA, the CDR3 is TGTGCCAGCAGCGTACTCGGGGGCCGTTCAGGCTACACCTTC.

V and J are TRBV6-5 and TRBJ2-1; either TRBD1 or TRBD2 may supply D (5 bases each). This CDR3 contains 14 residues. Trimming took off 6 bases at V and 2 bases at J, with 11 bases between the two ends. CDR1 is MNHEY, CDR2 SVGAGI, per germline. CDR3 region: CASRGDVPYNEQFF. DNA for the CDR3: TGTGCCAGCAGGGGGGACGTTCCCTACAATGAGCAGTTCTTC.

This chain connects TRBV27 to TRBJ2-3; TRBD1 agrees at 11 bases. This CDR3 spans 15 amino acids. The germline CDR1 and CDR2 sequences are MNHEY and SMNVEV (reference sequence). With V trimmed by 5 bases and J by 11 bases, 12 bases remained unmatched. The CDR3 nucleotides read TGTGCCAGCAGTCCCCTCAGGACAGGGGGCTACGGGCAGTATTTT. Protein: CASSPLRTGGYGQYF.

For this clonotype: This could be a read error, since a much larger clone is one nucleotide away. The chain's CDR3 is CASSPKGRGYGYTF. The CDR3 DNA reads as TGTGCCAGCAGCCCCAAAGGCCGGGGCTATGGCTACACCTTC. V gene TRBV11-2 combines with J gene TRBJ1-2; no definite D call. Trimming stripped 5 bases from V and 4 bases from J, with 14 bases between. CDR1 and CDR2 (germline): SGHAT, FQNNGV. The CDR3 runs 14 residues. Full variable domain (outside the CDR3, taken from reference TRBV11-2 and TRBJ1-2): EAGVAQSPRYKIIEKRQSVAFWCNPISGHATLYWYQQILGQGPKLLIQFQNNGVVDDSQLPKDRFSAERLKGVDSTLKIQPAKLEDSAVYLCASSPKGRGYGYTFGSGTRLTVV.

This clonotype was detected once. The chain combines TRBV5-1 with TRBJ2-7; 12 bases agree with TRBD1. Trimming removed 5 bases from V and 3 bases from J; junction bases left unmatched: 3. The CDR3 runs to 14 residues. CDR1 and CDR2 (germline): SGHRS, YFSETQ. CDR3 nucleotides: TGCGCCAGCAGTGGGACAGGGGGCCTCTACGAGCAGTACTTC. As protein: CASSGTGGLYEQYF.

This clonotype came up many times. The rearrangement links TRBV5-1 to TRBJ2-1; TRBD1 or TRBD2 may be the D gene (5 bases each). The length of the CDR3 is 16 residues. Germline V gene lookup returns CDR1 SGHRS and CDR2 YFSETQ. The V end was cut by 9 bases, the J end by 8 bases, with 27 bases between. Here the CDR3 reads CATPGGDPYGSHEQFF. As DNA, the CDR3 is TGCGCCACCCCCGGTGGGGACCCTTATGGGTCACATGAGCAGTTCTTC.

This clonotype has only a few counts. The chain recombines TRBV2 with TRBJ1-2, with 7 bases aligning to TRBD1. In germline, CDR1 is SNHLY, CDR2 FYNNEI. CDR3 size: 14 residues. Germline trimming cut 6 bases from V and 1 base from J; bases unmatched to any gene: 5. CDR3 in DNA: TGTGCCAGCAGCCCCGGGACAGATAACTATGGCTACACCTTC. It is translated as CASSPGTDNYGYTF.

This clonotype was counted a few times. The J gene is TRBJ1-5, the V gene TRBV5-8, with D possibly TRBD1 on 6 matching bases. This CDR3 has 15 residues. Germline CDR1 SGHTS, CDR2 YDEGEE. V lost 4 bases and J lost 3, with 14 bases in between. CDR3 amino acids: CASSGGGRLNQPQHF. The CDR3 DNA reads TGTGCCAGCAGCGGGGGGGGCAGACTCAATCAGCCCCAGCATTTT. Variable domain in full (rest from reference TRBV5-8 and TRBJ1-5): EAGVTQSPTHLIKTRGQQATLRCSPISGHTSVYWYQQALGLGLQFLLWYDEGEERNRGNFPPRFSGRQFPNYSSELNVNALELEDSALYLCASSGGGRLNQPQHFGDGTRLSIL.

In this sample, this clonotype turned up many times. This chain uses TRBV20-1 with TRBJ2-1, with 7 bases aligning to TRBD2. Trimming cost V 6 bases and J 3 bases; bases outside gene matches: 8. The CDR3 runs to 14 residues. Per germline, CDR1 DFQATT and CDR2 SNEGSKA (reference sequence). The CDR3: CSAAGGGLYNEQFF. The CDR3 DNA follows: TGCAGTGCCGCGGGCGGGGGACTCTACAATGAGCAGTTCTTC.

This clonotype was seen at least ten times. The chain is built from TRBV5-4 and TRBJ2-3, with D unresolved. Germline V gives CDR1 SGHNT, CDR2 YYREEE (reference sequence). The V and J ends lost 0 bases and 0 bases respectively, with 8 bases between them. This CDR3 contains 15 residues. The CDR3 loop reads CASSLEATSTDTQYF. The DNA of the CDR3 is TGTGCCAGCAGCTTGGAAGCTACTAGCACAGATACGCAGTATTTT.

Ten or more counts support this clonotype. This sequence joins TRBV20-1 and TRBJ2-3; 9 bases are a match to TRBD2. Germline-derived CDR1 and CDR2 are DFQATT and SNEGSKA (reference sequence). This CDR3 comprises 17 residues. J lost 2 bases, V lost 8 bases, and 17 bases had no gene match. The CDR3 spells CSPESGAGGLFTDTQYF. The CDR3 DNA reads TGCAGTCCCGAGTCAGGAGCGGGGGGACTTTTCACAGATACGCAGTATTTT.

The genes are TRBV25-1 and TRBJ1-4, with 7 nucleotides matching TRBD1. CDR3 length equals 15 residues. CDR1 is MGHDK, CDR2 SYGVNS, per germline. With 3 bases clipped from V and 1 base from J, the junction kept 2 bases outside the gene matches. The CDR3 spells CASSEPGGTNEKLFF. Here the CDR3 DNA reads TGTGCCAGCAGTGAGCCAGGGGGAACTAATGAAAAACTGTTTTTT.

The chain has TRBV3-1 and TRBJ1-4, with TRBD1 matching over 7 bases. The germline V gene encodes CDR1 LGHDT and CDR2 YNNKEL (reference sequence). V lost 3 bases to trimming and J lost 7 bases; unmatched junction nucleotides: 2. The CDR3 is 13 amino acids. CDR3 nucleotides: TGTGCCAGCAGCCATCAGGGGGGTGAAAAACTGTTTTTT. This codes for CASSHQGGEKLFF.

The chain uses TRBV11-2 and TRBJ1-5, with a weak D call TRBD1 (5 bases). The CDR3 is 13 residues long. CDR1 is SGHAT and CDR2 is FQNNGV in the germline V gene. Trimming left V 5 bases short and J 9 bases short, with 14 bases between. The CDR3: CASSLGVDLPQHF. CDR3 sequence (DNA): TGTGCCAGCAGCCTAGGGGTCGATCTGCCCCAGCATTTT.

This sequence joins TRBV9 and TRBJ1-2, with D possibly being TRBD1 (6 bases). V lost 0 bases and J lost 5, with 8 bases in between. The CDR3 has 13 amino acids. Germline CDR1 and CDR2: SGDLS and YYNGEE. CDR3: CASSVGGQYGYTF. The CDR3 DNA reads TGTGCCAGCAGCGTAGGTGGACAGTATGGCTACACCTTC.

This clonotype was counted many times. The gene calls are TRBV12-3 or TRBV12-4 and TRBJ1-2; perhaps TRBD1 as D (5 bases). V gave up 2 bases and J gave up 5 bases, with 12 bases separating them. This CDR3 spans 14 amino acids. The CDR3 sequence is CASSLSWGGYGYTF. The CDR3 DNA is TGTGCCAGCAGTTTAAGTTGGGGCGGGTATGGCTACACCTTC.